The clone carrying this TCR beta chain was seen a handful of times. Antigen unknown. These data are taken from a study of T-cell memory formation after mild COVID-19. The wider study: For the most part, TCR clusters were specific to one donor.

Study conclusions and caveats: Contracting clones from day 15 to 85 showed balanced CD4/CD8; later expanders favored CD4+. For second-wave clones that peaked at day 37, SARS-CoV-2 specificity went unverified.

TCRdb re-derived calls from the 5' RACE reads in MiXCR, one entry per CDR3 protein. The profile shows roughly 350,000 distinct CDR3 sequences, roughly an eighth of them singletons. Sequencing was performed on PBMCs or a T cell subset sorted from them (not recorded which). The TCR was taken from a man aged 18 to 30 who had mild COVID-19 (a few samples of this study predate the infection). Cell type and time point are not known.

The chain's CDR3 is CASSLVSSGTDTQYF. The DNA for the CDR3 is TGTGCCAGCAGCTTAGTTTCTAGCGGTACAGATACGCAGTATTTT. The V call is TRBV7-2, the J call TRBJ2-3; 7 bases are a match to TRBD2. The V and J ends lost 1 base and 3 bases, in that order; junction bases with no gene match: 4. Looked up from germline, CDR1 is SGHTA and CDR2 is FQGNSA. The length of the CDR3 is 15 residues.